This entry lists 24 T cell receptor beta chains sequenced from one sample in a study of graft-versus-host responses after intestinal transplantation. No antigen has been assigned to these receptors. This table comes from immunoSEQ multiplex PCR, and its TCRdb copy is limited to in-frame clones, with some not included. Counted here are approximately 92,000 clones, approximately 90% occurring once; the ten biggest clones make up 6%. Sample: unstimulated CD8+ T cells sorted from spleen or lymph node cells, taken before intestinal transplant. The receptors were gathered from a human donor who received an intestinal transplant.

J is TRBJ2-1 and V is TRBV5-4, with D unclear. The CDR3 loop spans 14 amino acids. With 4 bases removed from V and 3 bases from J, the gap between germline ends came to 11 bases. CDR1 and CDR2 from the germline V gene are SGHNT and YYREEE (reference sequence). DNA for the CDR3: TGTGCCAGCAGCCAGACGGACCTCTACAATGAGCAGTTCTTC. It specifies CASSQTDLYNEQFF.

The V and J genes are TRBV6-6 and TRBJ2-3; 7 bases line up with TRBD2. The CDR3 consists of 14 residues. Germline V gene lookup returns CDR1 MNHNY and CDR2 SVGAGI (reference sequence). The trim removed 4 bases at V and 4 bases at J, leaving 5 bases unmatched. CDR3 DNA: TGTGCCAGCAGTTGGAGCGGGGAATCAGATACGCAGTATTTT. Protein product: CASSWSGESDTQYF.

The chain links TRBV5-1 to TRBJ2-7; 9 positions agree with TRBD2. Germline V gene sequence: CDR1 SGHRS, CDR2 YFSETQ. The CDR3 is made up of 17 amino acids. The J segment lost 4 bases and the V segment lost 4 bases, leaving 15 bases of the junction unmatched. The CDR3 sequence: CASSPDYWRGGHYEQYF. CDR3 DNA sequence: TGCGCCAGCAGCCCGGACTATTGGCGGGGGGGCCATTACGAGCAGTACTTC.

The gene calls are TRBV6-1 and TRBJ1-2; D is possibly TRBD1 (5 bases). Trimming shortened V by 8 bases and J by 7 bases, and 17 bases separated the two germline ends. This CDR3 comprises 13 residues. CDR1 MNHNS and CDR2 SASEGT come from the germline V gene. In DNA form, the CDR3 reads TGTGCCAGCCTTGGACATTCTTCGAGTGGCTACACCTTC. This codes for CASLGHSSSGYTF.

The rearrangement uses TRBV29-1 and TRBJ2-1; D ambiguous. The germline V and J ends were trimmed by 4 bases and 2 bases, with 18 bases remaining between them. This CDR3 has 16 amino acids. The germline CDR1 and CDR2 sequences are SQVTM and ANQGSEA. CDR3 nucleotide sequence: TGCAGCGTTGGCAATGAGACTGATCGAACCTACAATGAGCAGTTCTTC. As protein: CSVGNETDRTYNEQFF.

The chain uses TRBV7-2 and TRBJ2-5; D possibly corresponds to TRBD2 (6 bases). The germline CDR1 and CDR2 sequences are SGHTA and FQGNSA. The CDR3 contains 15 residues. V lost 5 bases and J lost 4, with 17 bases in between. The DNA of the CDR3 is TGTGCCAGCAGCGGCGTAACGGGGGTTTTAGAGACCCAGTACTTC. Translation gives CASSGVTGVLETQYF.

This chain links TRBV4-1 with TRBJ2-7, with TRBD2 matching 9 bases. With V trimmed by 4 bases and J by 6 bases, 13 bases remained unmatched. Germline V lookup: CDR1 MGHRA, CDR2 YSYEKL. The CDR3 loop spans 16 amino acids. CDR3 nucleotides: TGCGCCAGCAGCCGCGGGGGGGTAATGAGGACGCGCGAGCAGTACTTC. Translation gives CASSRGGVMRTREQYF.

The chain couples TRBV19 to TRBJ2-4, with 8 bases aligning to TRBD2. The germline V gene encodes CDR1 LNHDA and CDR2 SQIVND (reference sequence). The CDR3 is 17 residues long. V lost 5 bases, J lost 8 bases, and 17 bases stayed unmatched. The CDR3 DNA reads TGTGCCAGTAGTTCAGGACAACTAGCGGCCAAAGGACACATTCAGTACTTC. Protein product: CASSSGQLAAKGHIQYF.

The gene calls are TRBV7-9 and TRBJ2-5, with TRBD1 as a possible D gene (6 bases). The CDR3 sequence is 13 residues long. Germline-derived CDR1 and CDR2 are SEHNR and FQNEAQ (reference sequence). Trimming pared 5 bases from V and 3 bases from J, leaving 10 bases between. CDR3 sequence (DNA): TGTGCCAGCAGCCCCACAGGGAAAGAGACCCAGTACTTC. This codes for CASSPTGKETQYF.

The CDR3 sequence is CATKLAGDYEQYF. The CDR3 DNA sequence: TGTGCCACGAAACTAGCGGGAGATTACGAGCAGTACTTC. The chain couples TRBV28 to TRBJ2-5; 11 bases are a match to TRBD2. The J call may be wrong; the DNA end is better matched by TRBJ2-7. The length of the CDR3 is 13 residues. Germline V gene data show CDR1 as MDHEN and CDR2 as SYDVKM.

The chain couples TRBV27 to TRBJ1-2; perhaps TRBD1 as D (5 bases). Germline CDR1 reads MNHEY; CDR2 reads SMNVEV (reference sequence). V was clipped by 3 bases and J by 8 bases, with 16 bases between them. The CDR3 runs to 14 residues. Written as DNA, the CDR3 is TGTGCCAGCAGTTTCGACAGCCTTATAGGCGGCTACACCTTC. This encodes CASSFDSLIGGYTF.

V and J are TRBV7-2 and TRBJ2-7, with D hard to call. CDR3 length: 13 residues. Germline loops: CDR1 SGHTA, CDR2 FQGNSA. V was cut by 5 bases and J by 2 bases, with 10 bases left in between. The CDR3 protein is CASSPTLTYEQYF. CDR3 sequence (DNA): TGTGCCAGCAGCCCGACTCTTACCTACGAGCAGTACTTC.

The rearrangement links TRBV5-1 to TRBJ2-1; TRBD2 matches 8 bases. The CDR3 covers 16 residues. V was pared by 1 base and J by 9 bases, with 12 bases of the junction left unmatched. Germline values: CDR1 SGHRS, CDR2 YFSETQ. The CDR3 DNA sequence: TGCGCCAGCAGCTTGATTCTCGTAGCGGGGAATTCTGAGCAGTTCTTC. Translated: CASSLILVAGNSEQFF.

This clone was seen only a few times. The rearrangement uses TRBV4-1 and TRBJ1-1; D gene uncertain. The germline CDR1 and CDR2 sequences are MGHRA and YSYEKL. The CDR3 is 13 amino acids. V was cut by 6 bases and J by 8 bases, with 16 bases left in between. CDR3 residues: CASRNDYSGEAFF. The CDR3 nucleotides read TGCGCCAGCAGAAACGACTATTCGGGGGAAGCTTTCTTT.

CDR3 region: CASSPWWGSAGYGYTF. In nucleotides, the CDR3 is TGCGCCAGCAGCCCTTGGTGGGGGTCCGCGGGATATGGCTACACCTTC. This chain uses TRBV5-1 with TRBJ1-2; a possible D gene is TRBD1 (5 bases). Trimming left V 4 bases short and J 5 bases short, with 21 bases between. The CDR3 extends over 16 amino acids. Germline V lookup: CDR1 SGHRS, CDR2 YFSETQ.

The gene calls are TRBV7-3 and TRBJ2-2; no definite D call. Germline CDR1 SGHTA, CDR2 FQGTGA. V shed 5 bases and J shed 0 bases, with 4 bases lying between them. The CDR3 runs 13 residues. The chain's CDR3 is CASSDTNTGELFF. In DNA form, the CDR3 reads TGTGCCAGCAGCGACACGAACACCGGGGAGCTGTTTTTT. Together with reference TRBV7-3 and TRBJ2-2, the CDR3 gives the full variable domain: GAGVSQTPSNKVTEKGKYVELRCDPISGHTALYWYRQSLGQGPEFLIYFQGTGAADDSGLPNDRFFAVRPEGSVSTLKIQRTERGDSAVYLCASSDTNTGELFFGEGSRLTVL.

V and J are TRBV6-1 and TRBJ2-5; possible D gene TRBD2, 5 bases. V dropped 3 bases and J dropped 1 base, with 12 bases sitting between them. The CDR3 is 15 amino acids. Germline V gene data show CDR1 as MNHNS and CDR2 as SASEGT. As DNA, the CDR3 is TGTGCCAGCAGTGACGGGGATATGGTCCAAGAGACCCAGTACTTC. Its translation is CASSDGDMVQETQYF.

The J gene is TRBJ2-7, the V gene TRBV28; D may be TRBD2 (5 bases). V was cut by 5 bases and J by 6 bases, with 8 bases left in between. CDR1 MDHEN and CDR2 SYDVKM come from the germline V gene. The CDR3 loop spans 11 amino acids. In DNA, the CDR3 is TGTGCCAGCAGTGACTACTTCGAGCAGTACTTC. It specifies CASSDYFEQYF.

The rearrangement joins TRBV2 to TRBJ2-1; 7 bases align to TRBD1. The J segment lost 1 base and the V segment lost 4 bases, leaving 7 bases of the junction unmatched. From germline, CDR1 is SNHLY and CDR2 FYNNEI. The CDR3 spans 16 residues. CDR3: CASSGRDRVSYNEQFF. For the CDR3, the DNA is TGTGCCAGCAGTGGCCGAGACAGGGTTTCCTACAATGAGCAGTTCTTC.

The chain carries TRBV27 and TRBJ2-4; 8 bases are a match to TRBD1. Germline loops: CDR1 MNHEY, CDR2 SMNVEV (reference sequence). The CDR3 covers 14 residues. The ends lost 3 bases at V and 7 bases at J; junction bases unmatched: 5. CDR3 in amino acids: CASSFGGQGNIQYF. The CDR3 DNA sequence: TGTGCCAGCAGTTTCGGTGGACAGGGCAACATTCAGTACTTC.

The genes are TRBV5-4 and TRBJ1-1, with TRBD1 as a possible D gene (5 bases). The germline V gene encodes CDR1 SGHNT and CDR2 YYREEE (reference sequence). With 4 bases removed from V and 1 base from J, the gap between germline ends came to 14 bases. CDR3 size: 15 residues. The CDR3 DNA reads TGTGCCAGCAGCCAACTCACGGGACCGAACACTGAAGCTTTCTTT. Amino acids: CASSQLTGPNTEAFF.

The rearrangement links TRBV7-6 to TRBJ2-7; no definite D call. The V and J ends lost 0 bases and 3 bases respectively, with 6 bases between them. In germline, CDR1 is SGHVS, CDR2 FNYEAQ. The CDR3 consists of 13 residues. This CDR3 is CASSLAGVYEQYF. CDR3 coding DNA: TGTGCCAGCAGCTTAGCCGGAGTCTACGAGCAGTACTTC.

The chain couples TRBV6-5 to TRBJ2-1, with 9 bases matching TRBD2. J gave up 3 bases and V 1 base, and 4 bases lay outside the gene matches. CDR3 length: 16 residues. Germline-derived CDR1 and CDR2 are MNHEY and SVGAGI. The CDR3 loop reads CASSYWSRGGYNEQFF. Written as DNA, the CDR3 is TGTGCCAGCAGTTACTGGTCGCGGGGGGGCTACAATGAGCAGTTCTTC.

The chain recombines TRBV5-6 with TRBJ2-3; 9 bases are shared with TRBD2. The CDR3 is 16 residues long. With V trimmed by 2 bases and J by 3 bases, 7 bases remained unmatched. Germline V gene sequence: CDR1 SGHDT, CDR2 YYEEEE. CDR3 DNA: TGTGCCAGCAGCTTTATGACTAGCGGTTGGACAGATACGCAGTATTTT. Translation: CASSFMTSGWTDTQYF.